The 19 T cell receptor beta chains below were found in one sample sequenced in a study of human T cells and chemical hapten exposure. Time point of the sample: pre-sensitization, week 0. The treatment was: therapeutic diphenylcyclopropenone sensitization with weekly scalp DPC. TCRdb re-called the RACE reads with MiXCR, one entry per CDR3 protein. In the table there are 99,000 or so distinct CDR3 sequences, 9.5% to 14% of which are singletons. This specimen was whole blood, taken in connection with sensitization to the hapten diphenylcyclopropenone (DPC). Every receptor here comes from an older woman with alopecia areata. Some clones in this sample may be carry-over from other donors' samples.

V usage is TRBV11-2 and J usage is TRBJ1-6, with D perhaps TRBD1 (5 bases). CDR1 SGHAT and CDR2 FQNNGV come from the germline V gene. The V and J ends lost 1 base and 8 bases respectively, with 9 bases between them. The CDR3 extends over 14 amino acids. In DNA, the CDR3 is TGTGCCAGCAGCTTAGCCCCGGGGGATTCACCCCTCCACTTT. It is translated as CASSLAPGDSPLHF.

The table lists this clonotype with many counts. V is TRBV12-3 or TRBV12-4 and J is TRBJ1-1; a possible D gene is TRBD1 (6 bases). This CDR3 has 12 residues. The V and J ends lost 3 bases and 10 bases respectively, with 12 bases between them. The CDR3 region has the DNA TGTGCCAGCAGTTTTGGGGGCTCGCGAGCTTTCTTT. This gives the protein CASSFGGSRAFF.

V usage is TRBV7-9 and J usage is TRBJ1-2, with TRBD1 identical over 7 bases. Germline V gene sequence: CDR1 SEHNR, CDR2 FQNEAQ (reference sequence). With V trimmed by 6 bases and J by 0 bases, 7 bases remained unmatched. The CDR3 length is 15 residues. For the CDR3, the DNA is TGTGCCAGCAGTTCTGGGACAGACCCTAACTATGGCTACACCTTC. Translated: CASSSGTDPNYGYTF.

Ten or more counts support this clonotype. The chain links TRBV2 to TRBJ1-3; tentatively, D is TRBD1 (5 bases). The CDR3 has 14 amino acids. Looked up from germline, CDR1 is SNHLY and CDR2 is FYNNEI. V was pared by 3 bases and J by 0 bases, with 6 bases between. The DNA for the CDR3 is TGTGCCAGCAGTGAGGGGGTCTCTGGAAACACCATATATTTT. Translation: CASSEGVSGNTIYF.

This clonotype was observed at least ten times. The rearrangement links TRBV7-6 to TRBJ1-5, with D perhaps matching TRBD1 (5 bases). Germline values: CDR1 SGHVS, CDR2 FNYEAQ. This CDR3 contains 12 residues. The CDR3 here is CVVGGGDQPQHF. The CDR3, as DNA: TGTGTCGTGGGGGGAGGGGATCAGCCCCAGCATTTT.

This clonotype was picked up many times. The rearrangement links TRBV7-8 to TRBJ2-5, with 7 bases matching TRBD2. Per germline, CDR1 SGHVS and CDR2 FQNEAQ. The CDR3 sequence is 13 residues long. With 1 base clipped from V and 4 bases from J, the junction kept 0 bases outside the gene matches. Here the CDR3 DNA reads TGTGCCAGCAGCTTAGGGGGGGGAGAGACCCAGTACTTC. As protein: CASSLGGGETQYF.

As concerns this clonotype: A single base separates this from a much larger clone, so it may be a read error. V and J are TRBV4-1 and TRBJ2-7, with D hard to call. The CDR3 sequence is 14 residues long. CDR1 is MGHRA, CDR2 YSYEKL, per germline. V gave up 4 bases and J gave up 3 bases, with 13 bases separating them. DNA of the CDR3: TGCGCCAGCAGCCTAGATCGTGGGGTCTACGAGCAGTACTTC. Encoded protein: CASSLDRGVYEQYF.

This clonotype was detected a few times. The J gene is TRBJ2-3, the V gene TRBV10-3, with 7 bases that match TRBD1. Germline V gene sequence: CDR1 ENHRY, CDR2 SYGVKD. CDR3 length: 15 residues. The junction had 2 bases not matched to a gene; V was cut back by 0 bases and J by 2 bases. This CDR3 is CAISESGQNTDTQYF. The CDR3 region has the DNA TGTGCCATCAGTGAGTCGGGACAGAACACAGATACGCAGTATTTT.

This clonotype was counted between two and nine times. The chain links TRBV4-2 to TRBJ1-1, with 7 bases fitting TRBD1. The germline V gene has CDR1 LGHNA and CDR2 YNFKEQ. The V segment lost 8 bases and the J segment 3 bases; nucleotides outside the gene matches: 6. This CDR3 is 13 amino acids long. CDR3 coding DNA: TGTGCCAGCGGACAGGAAACTTACACTGAAGCTTTCTTT. Its translation is CASGQETYTEAFF.

This clonotype was observed a handful of times. The rearrangement links TRBV11-2 to TRBJ2-1; D is perhaps TRBD1 (6 bases). V lost 3 bases and J lost 8, with 17 bases in between. The CDR3 length is 15 residues. CDR1 and CDR2 (germline): SGHAT, FQNNGV. The CDR3 protein is CASSFGTLPGDEQFF. For the CDR3, the DNA is TGTGCCAGCAGCTTCGGGACACTCCCCGGTGATGAGCAGTTCTTC. The variable domain in full, with the rest retrieved from reference TRBV11-2 and TRBJ2-1, is EAGVAQSPRYKIIEKRQSVAFWCNPISGHATLYWYQQILGQGPKLLIQFQNNGVVDDSQLPKDRFSAERLKGVDSTLKIQPAKLEDSAVYLCASSFGTLPGDEQFFGPGTRLTVL.

This clonotype occurred many times. The V and J genes are TRBV24-1 and TRBJ2-1; D might be TRBD1 (6 bases). The length of the CDR3 is 13 residues. The V gene lost 12 bases and the J gene lost 2 bases, with 13 bases spanning the gap. CDR1 is KGHDR, CDR2 SFDVKD, per germline. CDR3: CAPWDIAYNEQFF. For the CDR3, the DNA is TGTGCCCCCTGGGACATAGCCTACAATGAGCAGTTCTTC.

This clonotype has a count of ten or more. The J gene is TRBJ2-6, the V gene TRBV19; D not resolved. The germline V gene encodes CDR1 LNHDA and CDR2 SQIVND (reference sequence). The CDR3 is 18 amino acids. The V gene lost 1 base and the J gene lost 0 bases, with 13 bases spanning the gap. In nucleotides, the CDR3 is TGTGCCAGTAGTATAGTTTCCAGGCGGATCTCTGGGGCCAACGTCCTGACTTTC. It is translated as CASSIVSRRISGANVLTF. The full variable domain, completed using reference TRBV19 and TRBJ2-6, is DGGITQSPKYLFRKEGQNVTLSCEQNLNHDAMYWYRQDPGQGLRLIYYSQIVNDFQKGDIAEGYSVSREKKESFPLTVTSAQKNPTAFYLCASSIVSRRISGANVLTFGAGSRLTVL.

The sample holds many counts of this clonotype. The J gene is TRBJ2-1, the V gene TRBV24-1; no definite D call. The V gene lost 6 bases and the J gene lost 2 bases, with 7 bases spanning the gap. Germline CDR1 reads KGHDR; CDR2 reads SFDVKD. The CDR3 extends over 13 amino acids. The CDR3 bases are TGTGCCACCAGTCCAGGCGCCTACAATGAGCAGTTCTTC. Encoded protein: CATSPGAYNEQFF.

This chain links TRBV12-3 or TRBV12-4 with TRBJ2-7, with TRBD1 matching 9 bases. V lost 4 bases and J lost 3; bases outside the gene matches: 4. The CDR3 sequence is 14 residues long. The CDR3 here is CASSSGQGYYEQYF. Here the CDR3 DNA reads TGTGCCAGCAGTTCGGGACAGGGATACTACGAGCAGTACTTC.

In its sample, this clonotype was seen once. A much larger clone lies a single base off, so this may be a read error. The CDR3 ends on some other residue instead of the conserved phenylalanine or tryptophan, so this is likely a read error. The V call is TRBV6-5, the J call TRBJ2-5, with D possibly being TRBD2 (5 bases). Germline assignment: CDR1 MNHEY and CDR2 SVGAGI. V was shortened by 0 bases and J by 0 bases, with 14 bases between the two germline ends. This CDR3 has 17 amino acids. CDR3 in amino acids: CASSYSLERRYQETQYL. CDR3 coding DNA: TGTGCCAGCAGTTACTCGCTGGAGCGGAGGTACCAAGAGACCCAGTACCTC.

Many counts were recorded for this clonotype. The V and J genes are TRBV20-1 and TRBJ1-5; D is perhaps TRBD1 (6 bases). This CDR3 is 13 amino acids long. Trimming took 7 bases from V and 0 from J, leaving 10 bases between them. Germline V gives CDR1 DFQATT, CDR2 SNEGSKA (reference sequence). In DNA, the CDR3 is TGCAGTGGGACAGCTACTAGCAATCAGCCCCAGCATTTT. Its translation: CSGTATSNQPQHF.

V usage is TRBV15 and J usage is TRBJ2-5; D unclear. Trimming removed 2 bases at V and 4 bases at J, with 2 bases between. The CDR3 length is 11 residues. Germline V lookup: CDR1 LNHNV, CDR2 YYDKDF (reference sequence). CDR3 residues: CATSRRETQYF. For the CDR3, the DNA is TGTGCCACCAGCAGACGAGAGACCCAGTACTTC.

The sample holds a few counts of this clonotype. The genes are TRBV30 and TRBJ2-7; D is uncertain. The germline V gene encodes CDR1 GTSNPN and CDR2 SVGIG (reference sequence). Trimming removed 4 bases at V and 2 bases at J, with 15 bases between. This CDR3 is built from 14 residues. This CDR3 reads CAWNVGNGAYEQYF. The CDR3 DNA reads as TGTGCCTGGAATGTTGGGAACGGTGCCTACGAGCAGTACTTC.

This clonotype was seen many times. The chain carries TRBV7-3 and TRBJ2-2, with unresolved D. V lost 4 bases and J lost 0, with 15 bases in between. The V gene's germline CDR1 is SGHTA and CDR2 FQGTGA. The CDR3 spans 17 residues. The chain's CDR3 is CASSSGPAASNTGELFF. DNA for the CDR3: TGTGCCAGCAGCTCCGGGCCCGCGGCCTCGAACACCGGGGAGCTGTTTTTT.